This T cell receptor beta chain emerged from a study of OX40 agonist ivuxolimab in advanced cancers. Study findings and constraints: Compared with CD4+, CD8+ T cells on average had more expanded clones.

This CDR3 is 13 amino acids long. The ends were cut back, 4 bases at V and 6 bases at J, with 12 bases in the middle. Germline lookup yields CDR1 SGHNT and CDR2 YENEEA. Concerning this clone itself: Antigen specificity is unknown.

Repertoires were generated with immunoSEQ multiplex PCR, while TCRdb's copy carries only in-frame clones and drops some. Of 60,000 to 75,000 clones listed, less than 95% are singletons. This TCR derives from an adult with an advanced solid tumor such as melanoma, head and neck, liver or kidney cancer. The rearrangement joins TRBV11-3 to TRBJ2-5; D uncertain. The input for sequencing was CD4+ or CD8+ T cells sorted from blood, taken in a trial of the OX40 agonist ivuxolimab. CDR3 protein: CASSSIMEKTQYF. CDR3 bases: TGTGCCAGCAGCTCCATTATGGAAAAGACCCAGTACTTC.